Below are 4 T cell receptor beta chains sequenced from a single sample in a study of shared clonotypes between healthy human individuals. Generated by immunoSEQ multiplex PCR, the TCRdb table keeps only in-frame clones and is missing some. The table lists 600,000 to 800,000 clones, over 55% of them singletons. The sample taken for sequencing was memory CD4+ T cells sorted from blood. Subset reported: CD45RA-negative fraction. These receptors were collected from a woman aged 25-40 years in good health.

The chain is built from TRBV5-5 and TRBJ2-1; D may be TRBD2 (5 bases). The CDR3 runs 14 residues. The V end lost 2 bases, the J end lost 8 bases, and 14 bases lay between the germline ends. Germline CDR1 and CDR2: SGHKS and YYEKEE (reference sequence). The CDR3 sequence: CASSLMSAVDEQFF. CDR3 in DNA: TGTGCCAGCAGCTTAATGTCAGCGGTTGATGAGCAGTTCTTC.

This clone has just a few counts. The chain joins TRBV4-1 to TRBJ2-2; a weak D match, TRBD2 (5 bases). Trimming pared 3 bases from V and 4 bases from J, leaving 12 bases between. Germline V gene data show CDR1 as MGHRA and CDR2 as YSYEKL. The CDR3 is made up of 15 amino acids. The CDR3 protein is CASSQTGSLTGELFF. For the CDR3, the DNA is TGCGCCAGCAGCCAGACGGGATCTCTCACCGGGGAGCTGTTTTTT.

This clone occurred a few times. The rearrangement joins TRBV19 to TRBJ1-2, with D uncertain. The CDR3 runs to 15 residues. V was trimmed by 5 bases and J by 5 bases, leaving 18 bases between them. Per the germline V gene, CDR1 is LNHDA and CDR2 is SQIVND (reference sequence). CDR3: CASSPGEIGIYGYTF. CDR3 bases: TGTGCCAGTAGTCCCGGGGAAATAGGAATTTATGGCTACACCTTC.

This clone has ten or more counts. The J gene is TRBJ2-3, the V gene TRBV29-1, with TRBD1 as a possible D gene (6 bases). The CDR3 is made up of 16 amino acids. Trimming shortened V by 0 bases and J by 0 bases, and 13 bases separated the two germline ends. The germline V gene has CDR1 SQVTM and CDR2 ANQGSEA. CDR3 loop: CSVEDQVTGSTDTQYF. CDR3 sequence (DNA): TGCAGCGTTGAAGATCAGGTGACAGGTAGCACAGATACGCAGTATTTT.